This T cell receptor beta chain was found in a study of blood T cells in healthy people across ages. This CDR3 spans 12 amino acids. Germline CDR1 is GTSNPN and CDR2 is SVGIG (reference sequence). Unmatched junction bases numbered 10, after V lost 2 bases and J lost 15 bases. PCR was performed a second time for about 7 to 12 cycles using a sample-barcoded 5' primer and a J-beta primer mix. TCRdb reanalysed the 5' RACE reads using MiXCR and keeps one entry per CDR3 protein. The sample consists of about 620,000 distinct CDR3 sequences, approximately 52% of them appearing once. Sequenced: blood. The clonotype comes from a woman of 80 years or more in good health. V usage is TRBV30 and J usage is TRBJ2-1; the match to TRBD1 covers 7 bases. CDR3 residues: CAWSLTGAPPFF. CDR3 nucleotide sequence: TGTGCCTGGAGTTTAACAGGGGCACCTCCGTTCTTC. The full variable domain, rest sourced from reference TRBV30 and TRBJ2-1, is SQTIHQWPATLVQPVGSPLSLECTVEGTSNPNLYWYRQAAGRGLQLLFYSVGIGQISSEVPQNLSASRPQDRQFILSSKKLLLSDSGFYLCAWSLTGAPPFFGPGTRLTVL.